Below, 14 T cell receptor beta chains from the same sample are listed, as sequenced in a study of regulatory T cells in long-lasting Graves disease. The time point here: persistent/refractory GD, antithyroid drugs over 5 years with positive TRAb. Generation of the TCR library employed RNA extracted from PBMCs. Assembly of TCR beta libraries relied on iRepertoire HTBI primers together with Arm-PCR of CDR3 regions. TCRdb processed the multiplex PCR reads anew with MiXCR; each CDR3 protein has one entry. The data contain about 460,000 distinct CDR3 sequences, 22% of them singletons. Sequencing was performed on peripheral blood mononuclear cells (PBMCs), taken when the disease was refractory, from a patient treated with antithyroid drugs. All receptors derive from a female donor with Graves disease.

V usage is TRBV5-1 and J usage is TRBJ2-3; either TRBD1 or TRBD2 may fit D (6 bases each). CDR1 is SGHRS, CDR2 YFSETQ, per germline. V dropped 4 bases and J dropped 2 bases, with 14 bases sitting between them. This CDR3 spans 15 amino acids. The CDR3: CASSNAGHHTDTQYF. In DNA, the CDR3 is TGCGCCAGCAGCAATGCGGGACACCACACAGATACGCAGTATTTT.

The V and J genes are TRBV6-1 and TRBJ2-6, with 7 bases lining up with TRBD2. V dropped 6 bases and J dropped 0; count of bases not matched to a gene: 8. The CDR3 has 17 amino acids. Looked up from germline, CDR1 is MNHNS and CDR2 is SASEGT. The CDR3 sequence: CASSALSGYSGANVLTF. CDR3 DNA: TGTGCCAGCAGCGCCCTTAGCGGGTACTCTGGGGCCAACGTCCTGACTTTC.

V usage is TRBV6-2 or TRBV6-3 and J usage is TRBJ1-5; TRBD1 matches at 7 bases. Germline CDR1 and CDR2: MNHEY and SVGEGT. Germline trimming cut 5 bases from V and 0 bases from J; bases unmatched to any gene: 7. This CDR3 spans 16 amino acids. CDR3 sequence: CASSKSDRTSNQPQHF. The CDR3 DNA is TGTGCCAGCAGTAAGTCGGACAGGACTAGCAATCAGCCCCAGCATTTT.

This clonotype has ten or more counts. The rearrangement links TRBV28 to TRBJ2-5, with 9 bases that match TRBD1. The V segment lost 5 bases and the J segment 5 bases; nucleotides outside the gene matches: 9. The CDR3 covers 15 residues. Germline assignment: CDR1 MDHEN and CDR2 SYDVKM. The CDR3 reads CASSLRNRGRETQYF. The CDR3 region has the DNA TGTGCCAGCAGTCTAAGGAACAGGGGGCGGGAGACCCAGTACTTC.

This clonotype was counted many times. The V and J genes are TRBV11-2 and TRBJ2-5; 11 bases map to TRBD2. This CDR3 is built from 18 residues. The junction had 12 bases not matched to a gene; V was cut back by 5 bases and J by 1 base. Germline V gene sequence: CDR1 SGHAT, CDR2 FQNNGV. The CDR3 bases are TGTGCCAGCAGCGGGGAGACTAGCGGGGAGGGCTTCCAAGAGACCCAGTACTTC. Protein product: CASSGETSGEGFQETQYF.

This clonotype has a count of ten or more. The rearrangement uses TRBV6-5 and TRBJ1-1; 7 bases align to TRBD1. V gave up 4 bases and J gave up 4 bases; unmatched junction bases: 12. The CDR3 totals 16 residues. Germline CDR1 and CDR2: MNHEY and SVGAGI. This CDR3 reads CASSSHLRGQGTEAFF. The CDR3 coding sequence is TGTGCCAGCAGTTCACACCTAAGGGGGCAGGGCACTGAAGCTTTCTTT.

There are a few counts of this clonotype. At one of its ends the junction is not consistent with the germline gene, which may arise from a read error. J is TRBJ2-7 and V is TRBV6-2 or TRBV6-3; TRBD2 aligns across 10 bases. CDR1 and CDR2 from the germline V gene are MNHEY and SVGEGT. The CDR3 runs to 11 residues. CDR3 loop: CASSFPGLAIF. CDR3 nucleotide sequence: TGTGCCAGCAGTTTCCCGGGACTAGCGATCTTC.

This sequence joins TRBV5-5 and TRBJ1-1; TRBD1 might be the D (5 bases). V was cut by 4 bases and J by 5 bases, with 18 bases left in between. Germline V gene sequence: CDR1 SGHKS, CDR2 YYEKEE (reference sequence). This CDR3 is 15 amino acids long. The CDR3 nucleotides read TGTGCCAGCAGCCCCCGTCCGGGCGAGGGGACTGAAGCTTTCTTT. Its translation is CASSPRPGEGTEAFF.

This clonotype was recorded many times. The chain has TRBV11-2 and TRBJ1-2; 7 bases are a match to TRBD1. Germline trimming cut 5 bases from V and 3 bases from J; bases unmatched to any gene: 6. Germline V lookup: CDR1 SGHAT, CDR2 FQNNGV. The CDR3 runs to 14 residues. The CDR3, as DNA: TGTGCCAGCAGCGCCTGGACAGGAGACTATGGCTACACCTTC. It is translated as CASSAWTGDYGYTF.

This clonotype was picked up a small number of times. This chain links TRBV19 with TRBJ1-5; D is ambiguous. This CDR3 comprises 18 residues. Germline assignment: CDR1 LNHDA and CDR2 SQIVND (reference sequence). The V end was cut by 2 bases, the J end by 4 bases, with 21 bases between. CDR3 protein: CASSIQSGGQRFNQPQHF. The CDR3 nucleotides read TGTGCCAGTAGTATACAATCGGGAGGCCAGCGTTTTAATCAGCCCCAGCATTTT.

The V and J genes are TRBV28 and TRBJ2-3, with D tentatively TRBD2 (5 bases). CDR1 and CDR2 (germline): MDHEN, SYDVKM. The CDR3 is made up of 13 amino acids. Trimming removed 0 bases from V and 6 bases from J, with 7 bases in between. The CDR3 DNA reads TGTGCCAGCAGTTTATGGGAGGTTGATACGCAGTATTTT. This sequence encodes CASSLWEVDTQYF.

The CDR3 loop is CASSQGGATDTQYF. The CDR3 nucleotides read TGTGCCAGCAGCCAAGGCGGAGCCACAGATACGCAGTATTTT. The chain carries TRBV3-1 and TRBJ2-3; unclear D gene. The germline V and J ends were trimmed by 1 base and 2 bases, with 7 bases remaining between them. Germline-derived CDR1 and CDR2 are LGHDT and YNNKEL (reference sequence). This CDR3 has 14 amino acids.

The chain joins TRBV28 to TRBJ1-6, with TRBD1 matching 10 bases. The germline gives CDR1 MDHEN, CDR2 SYDVKM. The CDR3 runs to 19 residues. The junction had 9 bases not matched to a gene; V was cut back by 1 base and J by 3 bases. CDR3 nucleotides: TGTGCCAGCAGTTTATTGGACCCGACAGGGGGCGGCTATAATTCACCCCTCCACTTT. Residues: CASSLLDPTGGGYNSPLHF.

This clonotype was counted between two and nine times. The CDR3 region has the DNA TGTGCCAGCTCACCACAAACCCCCGGGACCAACTATGGCTACACCTTC. Amino acids: CASSPQTPGTNYGYTF. This chain links TRBV18 with TRBJ1-2, with D possibly matching TRBD1 (5 bases). CDR3 size: 16 residues. CDR1 is KGHSH and CDR2 is LQKENI in the germline V gene. V dropped 1 base and J dropped 2 bases, with 14 bases sitting between them.